This T cell receptor (beta chain) was identified during a study of blood T cell repertoires in COVID-19. In the study overall: The samples span acute and convalescent COVID-19 from the United States, Italy and Spain. The cDNA or gDNA used as material had been derived from T cells, B-cell-depleted T cells, or PBMCs.

Germline lookup yields CDR1 SGHNT and CDR2 YYREEE (reference sequence). V lost 6 bases to trimming and J lost 1 base, with 16 bases between them. The CDR3 is 15 amino acids. Per the original methods: Estimation of nucleated cell counts relied on the amplification of reference gene primers. TCRdb keeps only in-frame clones here, not all; method: immunoSEQ multiplex PCR. That table is the source of V, J and clone size, and D and trimming were worked out from the DNA. The repertoire has 45,000 to 55,000 clones, roughly 85% of them found once; the top ten carry under 6%. The clonotype was recovered from a human donor in a cohort sampled during active COVID-19. The sample taken for sequencing was peripheral blood. This chain connects TRBV5-4 to TRBJ1-1, with D unresolved. CDR3 sequence (DNA): TGTGCCAGCACCTTTCTTAGCGGGCCGAACACTGAAGCTTTCTTT. Protein sequence: CASTFLSGPNTEAFF.